Listed below are T cell receptor beta chains from one sample, sequenced in a study of blood T cell repertoires in COVID-19. Here immunoSEQ multiplex PCR was the method, and the copy in TCRdb shows in-frame clones only, minus some. This table has about 140,000 clones, about 83% appearing once. Material: PBMCs or T cells enriched from blood (not recorded which). Receptors were obtained from a woman aged 45-65 years with acute COVID-19. CDR3s include the opening cysteine and the closing phenylalanine or tryptophan. A D gene is named only where the DNA matches it firmly. Size tells how often a clone was seen (once, few, many) or the class of an expanded clone, and some rows leave it out.

TRBD2	TRBJ2-2	TRBV11-3	few	TGTGCCAGCAGCAAAACCGGGGGAGGGAAAACCGGGGAGCTGTTTTTT	CASSKTGGGKTGELFF
NA	TRBJ2-1	TRBV5-6	NA	TGTGCCAGCAGCCAGAAGGGGGGGCCCCACTTGAATGAGCAGTTCTTC	CASSQKGGPHLNEQFF
NA	TRBJ2-3	TRBV14	few	TGTGCCAGCAGCCAAAGGGCTAGCTCTAATACGCAGTATTTT	CASSQRASSNTQYF
NA	TRBJ1-2	TRBV6-5	NA	TGTGCCAGCAGTTACGGCGGTCAAGCTAACTATGGCTACACCTTC	CASSYGGQANYGYTF
NA	TRBJ2-7	TRBV21-1	once	TGTGCCAGCAGCAAAGAAAGTCATTGTAGACTAGCGGAATCCTACGAGCAGTACTTC	CASSKESHCRLAESYEQYF
NA	TRBJ1-2	TRBV30	NA	TGTGCCTGGAGTGCACAGCACGGGAATGGCTACACCTTC	CAWSAQHGNGYTF
NA	TRBJ2-7	TRBV15	NA	TGTGCCACCAGCAGAGATGAGGGCCCCTACGAGCAGTACTTC	CATSRDEGPYEQYF
TRBD2	TRBJ2-2	TRBV11-2	once	TGTGCCAGCAGGCTACCCGGGACTAGCGCCAGCGGGGAGCTGTTTTTT	CASRLPGTSASGELFF
NA	TRBJ1-2	TRBV11-2	NA	TGTGCCAGCAGCTTATCTGGCTATACCAACAGGGTGTTTAACTATGGCTACACCTTC	CASSLSGYTNRVFNYGYTF
NA	TRBJ1-3	TRBV4-1	NA	TGCGCCAGCAGCCTGCGAGAGGTCAGCCAATACTCTGGAAACACCATATGTTTT	CASSLREVSQYSGNTICF
NA	TRBJ2-3	TRBV7-2	NA	TGTGCCAGCACCCGCGCAGATACGCAGTATTTT	CASTRADTQYF
NA	TRBJ2-5	TRBV7-9	NA	TGTGCCAGCAGCTTAGCATCCGGAGAGACCCAGTACTTC	CASSLASGETQYF
NA	TRBJ2-7	TRBV4-1	NA	TGCGCCAGCAGCCAAGAAGCCAACCCCTCCTACGAGCAGTACTTC	CASSQEANPSYEQYF
NA	TRBJ1-4	TRBV19	NA	TGTGCCAGTAGTATGATTATTGGAGATGAAAAACTGTTTTTT	CASSMIIGDEKLFF
NA	TRBJ2-2	TRBV3-1/TRBV3-2	NA	TGTGCCAGCAGCCAAGCGGGATTTAACACCGGGGAGCTGTTTTTT	CASSQAGFNTGELFF
TRBD1	TRBJ2-2	TRBV2	few	TGTGCCAGCACTATGGACAGGGCCACCGGGGAGCTGTTTTTT	CASTMDRATGELFF
NA	TRBJ2-3	TRBV9	once	TGTGCCAGCAGCACTAGTTATGGCACAGATACGCAGTATTTT	CASSTSYGTDTQYF
TRBD2	TRBJ2-1	TRBV10-3	NA	TGTGCCATCAGTGAGTCGGGGGGAGGGAATGAGCAGTTCTTC	CAISESGGGNEQFF
NA	TRBJ1-1	TRBV19	NA	TGTGCCAGTAGCCCGAGGCTCCGGGACAAAGAAGCTTTCTTT	CASSPRLRDKEAFF
NA	TRBJ1-2	TRBV12-3/TRBV12-4	NA	TGTGCCAGCAGCGCGCGGGGCGGCTATGGCTACACCTTC	CASSARGGYGYTF
TRBD2	TRBJ2-7	TRBV4-3	NA	TGCGCCAGCAGCCAAGATTTTTTAGCGGGACTTTACGAGCAGTACTTC	CASSQDFLAGLYEQYF
TRBD1	TRBJ1-5	TRBV5-8	NA	TGTGCCAGCAGTCGACAGGGGATGGGTTGGAATCAGCCCCAGCATTTT	CASSRQGMGWNQPQHF
TRBD1	TRBJ2-7	TRBV6-1	NA	TGTGCCAGCAGTGAAGCGCTGGGGACAGGGTTGTCCGAGCAGTACTTC	CASSEALGTGLSEQYF
TRBD1	TRBJ2-1	TRBV24-1	NA	TGTGCCACCCGACAGGGGGTCGGAGGAGAGCAGTTCTTC	CATRQGVGGEQFF
TRBD1	TRBJ1-2	TRBV18	NA	TGTGCCAGCTCACCACTAACAGATACAGGGGGAGGATATGGCTACACCTTC	CASSPLTDTGGGYGYTF
TRBD1	TRBJ1-1	TRBV6-1	NA	TGTGCCAGCAGTGAACACCAGACGACGACAGGGCTCTCTGAAGCTTTCTTT	CASSEHQTTTGLSEAFF
NA	TRBJ2-7	TRBV20-1	NA	TGCAGTGCCCCCGTCGGGTACGAGCAGTACTTC	CSAPVGYEQYF
TRBD1	TRBJ1-2	TRBV28	few	TGTGCCAGCAGCACCAGGACAGGGAACTATGGCTACACCTTC	CASSTRTGNYGYTF
TRBD1	TRBJ1-6	TRBV6-1	many	TGTGCCAGCAGTGAAGTATCGCGACAGGGCTATAATTCACCCCTCCACTTT	CASSEVSRQGYNSPLHF
TRBD2	TRBJ2-3	TRBV28	once	TGTGCCAGCACCCTGGGGACTAGCGGGATTTCCACAGATACGCAGTATTTT	CASTLGTSGISTDTQYF
TRBD2	TRBJ2-7	TRBV12-3/TRBV12-4	NA	TGTGCCAGCAGGGCGGGACTAGCGGGAGGGAAGTACTTC	CASRAGLAGGKYF
TRBD2	TRBJ2-1	TRBV7-2	few	TGTGCCAGCAAAAACCCGGGACTAGCGAGTTACAATGAGCAGTTCTTC	CASKNPGLASYNEQFF
TRBD2	TRBJ2-5	TRBV5-4	once	TGTGCCAGCAGCTTGGATGGCGGGAGTCGGACCCAGTACTTC	CASSLDGGSRTQYF
TRBD2	TRBJ2-7	TRBV6-2/TRBV6-3	NA	TGTGCCAGCAACCCCGGGACTAGCTTTTACGAGCAGTACTTC	CASNPGTSFYEQYF
TRBD2	TRBJ2-7	TRBV6-1	NA	TGTGCCAGCAGTGAAGTCGGGGGGGTAGTTAAAAGGTACGAGCAGTACTTC	CASSEVGGVVKRYEQYF
NA	TRBJ1-5	TRBV27	NA	TGTGCCAGCAGTGGTCGATCGGGGAGAAGGAATCAGCCCCAGCATTTT	CASSGRSGRRNQPQHF
NA	TRBJ1-1	TRBV7-9	NA	TGTGCCAGCAGCTTAGCGCTCCACACTGAGGGATTCAACACTGAAGCTTTCTTT	CASSLALHTEGFNTEAFF
TRBD1	TRBJ2-3	TRBV28	NA	TGTGCCAGCAGTCAAGGGGGCAGCCCAGATACGCAGTATTTT	CASSQGGSPDTQYF
TRBD1	TRBJ2-1	TRBV12-3/TRBV12-4	few	TGTGCCAGCAGTTGGACAGGGGAGGGTGAGCAGTTCTTC	CASSWTGEGEQFF
NA	TRBJ1-1	TRBV7-2	NA	TGTGCCAGCAGTCTTGACCGACTCACTGAAGCTTTCTTT	CASSLDRLTEAFF
NA	TRBJ1-6	TRBV27	NA	TGTGCCAGCAGGGACGACAGAGATAATTCACCCCTCCACTTT	CASRDDRDNSPLHF
NA	TRBJ1-1	TRBV6-5	NA	TGTGCCAGCAGTCCCCGGGGACTGTCGGGCACTGAAGCTTTCTTT	CASSPRGLSGTEAFF
TRBD2	TRBJ2-3	TRBV11-3	once	TGTGCCAGCAGCTCCGGGACTAGCGGGAGATCCTCTTTAGATACGCAGTATTTT	CASSSGTSGRSSLDTQYF
NA	TRBJ2-3	TRBV29-1	NA	TGCAGCGTTGAAGGGCAGGGGAACACAGATACGCAGTATTTT	CSVEGQGNTDTQYF
TRBD1	TRBJ1-5	TRBV6-2/TRBV6-3	NA	TGTGCCAGCAGCGACGGGGGGACAGGTACTATCCAGCCCCAGCATTTT	CASSDGGTGTIQPQHF